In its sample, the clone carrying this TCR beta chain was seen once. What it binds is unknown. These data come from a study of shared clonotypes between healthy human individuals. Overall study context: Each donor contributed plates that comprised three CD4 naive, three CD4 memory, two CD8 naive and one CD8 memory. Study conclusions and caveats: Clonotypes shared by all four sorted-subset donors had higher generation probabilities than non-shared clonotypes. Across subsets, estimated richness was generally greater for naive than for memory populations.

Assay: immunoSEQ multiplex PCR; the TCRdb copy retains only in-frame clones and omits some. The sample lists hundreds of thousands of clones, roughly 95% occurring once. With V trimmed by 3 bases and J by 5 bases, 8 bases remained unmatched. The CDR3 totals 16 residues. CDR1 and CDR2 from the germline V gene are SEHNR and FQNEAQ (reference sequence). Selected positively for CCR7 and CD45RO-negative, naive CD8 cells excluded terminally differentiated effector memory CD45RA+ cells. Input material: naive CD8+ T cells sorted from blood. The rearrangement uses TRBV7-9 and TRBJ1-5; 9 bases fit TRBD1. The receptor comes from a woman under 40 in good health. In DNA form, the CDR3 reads TGTGCCAGCAGCTTTGGCCAGGGACAGGGTCATCAGCCCCAGCATTTT. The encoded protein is CASSFGQGQGHQPQHF.